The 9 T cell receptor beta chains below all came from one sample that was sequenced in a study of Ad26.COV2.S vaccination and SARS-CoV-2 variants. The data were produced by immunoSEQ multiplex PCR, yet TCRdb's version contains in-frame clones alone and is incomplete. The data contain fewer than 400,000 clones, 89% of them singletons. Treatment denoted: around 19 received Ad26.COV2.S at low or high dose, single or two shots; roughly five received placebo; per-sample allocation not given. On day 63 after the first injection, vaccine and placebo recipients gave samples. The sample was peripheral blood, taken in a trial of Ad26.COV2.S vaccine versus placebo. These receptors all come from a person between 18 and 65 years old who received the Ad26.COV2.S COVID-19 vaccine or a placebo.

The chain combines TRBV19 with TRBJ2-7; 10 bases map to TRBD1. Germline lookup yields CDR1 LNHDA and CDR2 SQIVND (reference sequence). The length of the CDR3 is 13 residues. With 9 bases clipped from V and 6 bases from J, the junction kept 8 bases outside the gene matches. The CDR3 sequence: CASRRDRGSEQYF. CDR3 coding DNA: TGTGCCAGCCGACGGGACAGGGGAAGCGAGCAGTACTTC.

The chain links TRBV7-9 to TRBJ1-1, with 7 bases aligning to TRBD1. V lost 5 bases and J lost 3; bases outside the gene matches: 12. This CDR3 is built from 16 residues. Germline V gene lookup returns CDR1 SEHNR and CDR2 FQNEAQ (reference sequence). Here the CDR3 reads CASSVNRGGGDTEAFF. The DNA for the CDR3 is TGTGCCAGCAGCGTAAACAGGGGAGGGGGTGACACTGAAGCTTTCTTT.

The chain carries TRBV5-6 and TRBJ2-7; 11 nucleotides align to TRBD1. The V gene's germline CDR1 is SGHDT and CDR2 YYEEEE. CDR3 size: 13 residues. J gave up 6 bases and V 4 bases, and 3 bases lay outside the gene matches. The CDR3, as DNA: TGTGCCAGCAGCCCGGACAGGGGGCTCGAGCAGTACTTC. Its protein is CASSPDRGLEQYF.

The CDR3 is CASSLNRGPGYGYTF. CDR3 DNA sequence: TGTGCCAGCAGCCTAAACAGGGGCCCTGGCTATGGCTACACCTTC. The J gene is TRBJ1-2, the V gene TRBV11-1, with 7 bases that match TRBD1. This CDR3 spans 15 amino acids. The germline V gene encodes CDR1 SGHAT and CDR2 FQDESV (reference sequence). Germline trimming cut 5 bases from V and 4 bases from J; bases unmatched to any gene: 10.

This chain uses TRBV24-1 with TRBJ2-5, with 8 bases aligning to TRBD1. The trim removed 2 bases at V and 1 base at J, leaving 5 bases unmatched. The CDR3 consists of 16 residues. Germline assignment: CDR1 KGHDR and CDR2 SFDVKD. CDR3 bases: TGTGCCACCAGTGATTATAGGACAGGGACCCAAGAGACCCAGTACTTC. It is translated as CATSDYRTGTQETQYF.

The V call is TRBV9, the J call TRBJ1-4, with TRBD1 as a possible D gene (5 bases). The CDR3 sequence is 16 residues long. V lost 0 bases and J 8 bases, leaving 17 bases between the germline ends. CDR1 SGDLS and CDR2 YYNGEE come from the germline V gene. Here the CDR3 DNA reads TGTGCCAGCAGCGTAGGGGGGAGCAGCCCAGGGGAAAAACTGTTTTTT. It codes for CASSVGGSSPGEKLFF.

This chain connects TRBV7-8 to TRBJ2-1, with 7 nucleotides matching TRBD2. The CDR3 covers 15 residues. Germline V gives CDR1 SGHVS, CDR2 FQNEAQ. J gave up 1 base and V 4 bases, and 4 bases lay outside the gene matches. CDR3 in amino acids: CASSWVGGSYNEQFF. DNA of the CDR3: TGTGCCAGCAGCTGGGTGGGGGGGTCCTACAATGAGCAGTTCTTC. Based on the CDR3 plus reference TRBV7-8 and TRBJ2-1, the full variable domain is GAGVSQSPRYKVAKRGQDVALRCDPISGHVSLFWYQQALGQGPEFLTYFQNEAQLDKSGLPSDRFFAERPEGSVSTLKIQRTQQEDSAVYLCASSWVGGSYNEQFFGPGTRLTVL.

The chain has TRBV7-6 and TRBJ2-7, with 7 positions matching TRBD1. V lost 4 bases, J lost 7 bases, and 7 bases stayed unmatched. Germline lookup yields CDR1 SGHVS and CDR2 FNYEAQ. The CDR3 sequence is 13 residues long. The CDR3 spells CASSSQGVYEQYF. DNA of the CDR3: TGTGCCAGCAGCTCCCAGGGGGTGTATGAGCAGTACTTC.

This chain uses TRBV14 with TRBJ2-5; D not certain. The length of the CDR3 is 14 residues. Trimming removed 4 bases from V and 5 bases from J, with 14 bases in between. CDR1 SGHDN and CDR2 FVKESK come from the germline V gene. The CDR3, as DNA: TGTGCCAGCAGCCTCTCCTCTCTGTGGGAGACCCAGTACTTC. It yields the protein CASSLSSLWETQYF.